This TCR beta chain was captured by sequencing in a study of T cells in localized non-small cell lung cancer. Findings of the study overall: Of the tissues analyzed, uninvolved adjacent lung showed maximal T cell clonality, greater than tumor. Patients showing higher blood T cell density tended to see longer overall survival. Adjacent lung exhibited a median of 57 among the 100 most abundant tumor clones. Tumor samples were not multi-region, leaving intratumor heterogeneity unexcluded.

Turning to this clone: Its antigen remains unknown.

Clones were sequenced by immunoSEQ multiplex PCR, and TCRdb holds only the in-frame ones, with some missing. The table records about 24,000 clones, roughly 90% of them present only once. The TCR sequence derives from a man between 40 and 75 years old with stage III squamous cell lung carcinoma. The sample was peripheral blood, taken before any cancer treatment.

DNA of the CDR3: TGTGCCAGCAGCGAGGGGGGATGGGCGGAGACCCAGTACTTC. Protein product: CASSEGGWAETQYF. V usage is TRBV9 and J usage is TRBJ2-5, with D perhaps given as TRBD1 or TRBD2 (6 bases each). Per germline, CDR1 SGDLS and CDR2 YYNGEE. This CDR3 is 14 amino acids long. With 3 bases removed from V and 5 bases from J, the gap between germline ends came to 14 bases.